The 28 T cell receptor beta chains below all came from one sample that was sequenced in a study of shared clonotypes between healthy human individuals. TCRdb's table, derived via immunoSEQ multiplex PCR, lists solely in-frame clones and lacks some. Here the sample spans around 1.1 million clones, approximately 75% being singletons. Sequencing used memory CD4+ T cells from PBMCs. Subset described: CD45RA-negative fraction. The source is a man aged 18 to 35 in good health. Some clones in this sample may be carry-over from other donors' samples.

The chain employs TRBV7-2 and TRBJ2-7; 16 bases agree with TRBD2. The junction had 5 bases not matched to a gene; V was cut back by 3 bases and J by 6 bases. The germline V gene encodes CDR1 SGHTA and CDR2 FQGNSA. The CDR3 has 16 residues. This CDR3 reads CASSLGLAGGRGEQYF. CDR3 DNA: TGTGCCAGCAGCTTGGGACTAGCGGGAGGGCGGGGCGAGCAGTACTTC. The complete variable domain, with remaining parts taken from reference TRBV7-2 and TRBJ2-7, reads GAGVSQSPSNKVTEKGKDVELRCDPISGHTALYWYRQSLGQGLEFLIYFQGNSAPDKSGLPSDRFSAERTGGSVSTLTIQRTQQEDSAVYLCASSLGLAGGRGEQYFGPGTRLTVT.

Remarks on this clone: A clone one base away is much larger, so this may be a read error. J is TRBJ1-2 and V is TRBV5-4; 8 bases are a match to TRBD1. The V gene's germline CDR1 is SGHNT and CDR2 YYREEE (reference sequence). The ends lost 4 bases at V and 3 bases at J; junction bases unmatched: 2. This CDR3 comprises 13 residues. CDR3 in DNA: TGTGCCAGCAGCCCGGGACAGGACTATGGCTACACCTTC. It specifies CASSPGQDYGYTF.

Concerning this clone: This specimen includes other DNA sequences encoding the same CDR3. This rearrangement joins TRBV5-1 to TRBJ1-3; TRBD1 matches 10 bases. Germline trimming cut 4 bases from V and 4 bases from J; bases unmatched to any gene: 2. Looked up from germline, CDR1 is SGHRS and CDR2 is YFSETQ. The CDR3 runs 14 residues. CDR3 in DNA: TGCGCCAGCAGCGCGGGACAGGGGGGAAACACCATATATTTT. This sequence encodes CASSAGQGGNTIYF.

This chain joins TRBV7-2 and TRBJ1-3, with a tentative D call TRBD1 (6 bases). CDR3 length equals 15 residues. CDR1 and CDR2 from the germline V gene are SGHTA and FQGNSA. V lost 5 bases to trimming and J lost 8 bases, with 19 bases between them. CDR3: CASSIRDTGGDTIYF. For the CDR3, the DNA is TGTGCCAGCAGCATCAGGGACACTGGAGGAGACACCATATATTTT.

This CDR3 reads CASRSFALSSYNEQFF. CDR3 sequence (DNA): TGTGCCAGCAGATCATTTGCCTTGAGCTCCTACAATGAGCAGTTCTTC. The chain employs TRBV11-3 and TRBJ2-1; D is uncertain. The germline gives CDR1 SGHNT, CDR2 YENEEA. The CDR3 contains 16 residues. The V end lost 6 bases, the J end lost 0 bases, and 15 bases lay between the germline ends.

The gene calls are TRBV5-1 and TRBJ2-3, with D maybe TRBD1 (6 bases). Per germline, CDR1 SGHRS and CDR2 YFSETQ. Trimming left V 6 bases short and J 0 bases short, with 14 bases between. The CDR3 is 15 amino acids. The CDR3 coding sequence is TGCGCCAGCAAAACCATAGGACAGAGCACAGATACGCAGTATTTT. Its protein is CASKTIGQSTDTQYF.

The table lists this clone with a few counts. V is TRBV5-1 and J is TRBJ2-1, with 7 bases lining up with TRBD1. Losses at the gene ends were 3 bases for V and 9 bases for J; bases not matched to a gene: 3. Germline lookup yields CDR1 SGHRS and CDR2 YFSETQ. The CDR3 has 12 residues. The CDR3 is CASSYPGGEQFF. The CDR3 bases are TGCGCCAGCAGCTATCCAGGGGGTGAGCAGTTCTTC.

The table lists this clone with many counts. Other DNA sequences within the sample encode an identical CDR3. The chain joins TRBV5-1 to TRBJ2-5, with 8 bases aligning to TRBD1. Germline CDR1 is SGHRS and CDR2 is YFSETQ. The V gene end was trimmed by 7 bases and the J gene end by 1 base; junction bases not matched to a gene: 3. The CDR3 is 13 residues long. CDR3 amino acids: CASSGQGQETQYF. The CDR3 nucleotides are TGCGCCAGCTCTGGACAGGGCCAAGAGACCCAGTACTTC.

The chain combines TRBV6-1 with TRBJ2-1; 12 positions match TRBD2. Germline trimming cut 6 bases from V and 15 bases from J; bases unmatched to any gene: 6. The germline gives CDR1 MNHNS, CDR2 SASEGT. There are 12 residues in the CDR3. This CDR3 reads CASRTSGGKPFF. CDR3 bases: TGTGCCAGCAGGACTAGCGGGGGTAAGCCGTTCTTC.

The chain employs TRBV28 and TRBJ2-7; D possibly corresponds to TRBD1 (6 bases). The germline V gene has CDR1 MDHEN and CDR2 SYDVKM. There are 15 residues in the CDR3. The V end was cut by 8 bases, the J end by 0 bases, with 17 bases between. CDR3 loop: CASWSSDSSSYEQYF. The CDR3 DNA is TGTGCCAGCTGGTCGTCGGACAGTAGCTCCTACGAGCAGTACTTC. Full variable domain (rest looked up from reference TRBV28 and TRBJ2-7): DVKVTQSSRYLVKRTGEKVFLECVQDMDHENMFWYRQDPGLGLRLIYFSYDVKMKEKGDIPEGYSVSREKKERFSLILESASTNQTSMYLCASWSSDSSSYEQYFGPGTRLTVT.

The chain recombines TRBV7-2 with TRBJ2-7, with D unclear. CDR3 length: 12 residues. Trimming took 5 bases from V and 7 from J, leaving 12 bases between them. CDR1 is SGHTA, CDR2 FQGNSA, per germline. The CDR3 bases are TGTGCCAGCAGCCGCCAAGGGCTGGAGCAGTACTTC. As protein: CASSRQGLEQYF.

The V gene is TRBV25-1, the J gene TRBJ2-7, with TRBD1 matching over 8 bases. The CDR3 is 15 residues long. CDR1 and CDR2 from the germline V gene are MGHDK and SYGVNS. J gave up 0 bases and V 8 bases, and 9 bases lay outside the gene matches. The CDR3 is CASSRAGTGSYEQYF. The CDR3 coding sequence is TGTGCCAGCTCCCGAGCCGGGACAGGCTCCTACGAGCAGTACTTC.

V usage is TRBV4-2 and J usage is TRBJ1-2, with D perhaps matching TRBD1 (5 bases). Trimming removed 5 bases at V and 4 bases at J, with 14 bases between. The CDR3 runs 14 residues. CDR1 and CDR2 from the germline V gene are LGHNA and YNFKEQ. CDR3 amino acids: CASSLAGPIYGYTF. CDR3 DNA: TGTGCCAGCAGCTTGGCAGGGCCTATCTATGGCTACACCTTC.

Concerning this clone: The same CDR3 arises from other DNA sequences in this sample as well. The CDR3 spells CASSYSGSTDTQYF. The CDR3 nucleotides are TGTGCCAGCAGTTACTCGGGGAGCACAGATACGCAGTATTTT. The chain carries TRBV6-6 and TRBJ2-3; D remains ambiguous. V was clipped by 0 bases and J by 0 bases, with 4 bases between them. There are 14 residues in the CDR3. Germline CDR1 is MNHNY and CDR2 is SVGAGI (reference sequence).

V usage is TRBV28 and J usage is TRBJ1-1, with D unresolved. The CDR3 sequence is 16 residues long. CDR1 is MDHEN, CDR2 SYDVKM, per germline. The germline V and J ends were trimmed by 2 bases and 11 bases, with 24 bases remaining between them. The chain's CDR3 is CASSLEVETPVGQAFF. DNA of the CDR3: TGTGCCAGCAGTTTAGAAGTGGAGACCCCAGTTGGTCAGGCTTTCTTT.

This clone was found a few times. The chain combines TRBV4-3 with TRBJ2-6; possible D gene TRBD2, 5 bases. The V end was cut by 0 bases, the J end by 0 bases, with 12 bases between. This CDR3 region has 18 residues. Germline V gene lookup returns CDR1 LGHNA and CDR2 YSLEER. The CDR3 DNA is TGCGCCAGCAGCCAAGACATTAGACTACTCTCTGGGGCCAACGTCCTGACTTTC. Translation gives CASSQDIRLLSGANVLTF.

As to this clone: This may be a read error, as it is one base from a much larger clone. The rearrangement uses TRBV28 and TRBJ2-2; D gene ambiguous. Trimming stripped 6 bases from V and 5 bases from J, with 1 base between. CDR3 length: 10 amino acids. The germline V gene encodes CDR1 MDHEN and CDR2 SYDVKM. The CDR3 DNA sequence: TGTGCCAGCAGGACCGGGGAGCTGTTTTTT. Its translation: CASRTGELFF. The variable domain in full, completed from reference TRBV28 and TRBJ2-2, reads DVKVTQSSRYLVKRTGEKVFLECVQDMDHENMFWYRQDPGLGLRLIYFSYDVKMKEKGDIPEGYSVSREKKERFSLILESASTNQTSMYLCASRTGELFFGEGSRLTVL.

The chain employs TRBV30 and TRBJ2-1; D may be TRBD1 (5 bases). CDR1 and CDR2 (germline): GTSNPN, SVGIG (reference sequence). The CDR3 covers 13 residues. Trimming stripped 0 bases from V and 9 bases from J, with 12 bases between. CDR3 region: CAWSVRRAAEQFF. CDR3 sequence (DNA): TGTGCCTGGAGTGTACGCAGGGCAGCTGAGCAGTTCTTC.

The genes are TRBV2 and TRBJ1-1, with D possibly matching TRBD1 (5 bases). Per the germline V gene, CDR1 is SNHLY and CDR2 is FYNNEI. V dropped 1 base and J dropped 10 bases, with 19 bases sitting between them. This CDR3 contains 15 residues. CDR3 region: CASSEGFRDSTGAFF. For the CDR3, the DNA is TGTGCCAGCAGTGAAGGATTTCGGGACTCCACGGGAGCTTTCTTT.

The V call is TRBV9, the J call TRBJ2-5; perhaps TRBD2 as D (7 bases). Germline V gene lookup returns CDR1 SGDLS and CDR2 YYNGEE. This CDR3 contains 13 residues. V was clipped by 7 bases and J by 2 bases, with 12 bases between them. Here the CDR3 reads CASGGGLQETQYF. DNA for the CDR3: TGTGCCAGCGGCGGGGGCCTACAAGAGACCCAGTACTTC.

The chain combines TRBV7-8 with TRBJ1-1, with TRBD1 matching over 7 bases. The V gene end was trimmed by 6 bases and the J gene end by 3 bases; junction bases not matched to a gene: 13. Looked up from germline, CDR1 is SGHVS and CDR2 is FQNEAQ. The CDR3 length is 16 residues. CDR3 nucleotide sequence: TGTGCCAGCAGGAAAAGAGCGGCAGGGGGGGACACTGAAGCTTTCTTT. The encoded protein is CASRKRAAGGDTEAFF.

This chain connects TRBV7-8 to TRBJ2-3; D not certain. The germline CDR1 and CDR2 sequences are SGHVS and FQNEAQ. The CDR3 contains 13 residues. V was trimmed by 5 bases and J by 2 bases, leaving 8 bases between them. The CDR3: CASSVLTTDTQYF. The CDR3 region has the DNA TGTGCCAGCAGCGTATTGACCACAGATACGCAGTATTTT.

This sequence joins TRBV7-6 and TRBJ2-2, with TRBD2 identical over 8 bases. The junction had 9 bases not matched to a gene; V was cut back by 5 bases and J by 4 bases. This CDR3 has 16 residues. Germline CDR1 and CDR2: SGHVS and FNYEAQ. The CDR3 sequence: CASSPQAGVSTGELFF. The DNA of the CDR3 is TGTGCCAGCAGCCCACAAGCGGGAGTGAGCACCGGGGAGCTGTTTTTT.

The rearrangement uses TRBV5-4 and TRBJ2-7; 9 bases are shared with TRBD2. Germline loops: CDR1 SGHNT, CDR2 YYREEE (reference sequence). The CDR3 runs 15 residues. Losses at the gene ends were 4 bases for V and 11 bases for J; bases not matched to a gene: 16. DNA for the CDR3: TGTGCCAGCAGCCTCGGAGGGGCTAGCGGGACCCCGGAGTACTTC. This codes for CASSLGGASGTPEYF.

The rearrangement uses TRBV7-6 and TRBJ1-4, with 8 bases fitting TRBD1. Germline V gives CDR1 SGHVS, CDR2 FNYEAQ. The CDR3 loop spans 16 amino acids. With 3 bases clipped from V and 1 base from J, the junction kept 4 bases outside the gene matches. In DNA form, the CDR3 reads TGTGCCAGCAGCTTTGCAGGGGGCATAACTAATGAAAAACTGTTTTTT. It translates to CASSFAGGITNEKLFF.

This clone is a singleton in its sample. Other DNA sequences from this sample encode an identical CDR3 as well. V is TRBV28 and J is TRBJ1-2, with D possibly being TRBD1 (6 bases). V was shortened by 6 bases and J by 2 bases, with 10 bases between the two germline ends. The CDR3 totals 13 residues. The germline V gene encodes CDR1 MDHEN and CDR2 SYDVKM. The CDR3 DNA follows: TGTGCCAGCAGGGGGGCACCCAACTATGGCTACACCTTC. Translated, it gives CASRGAPNYGYTF.

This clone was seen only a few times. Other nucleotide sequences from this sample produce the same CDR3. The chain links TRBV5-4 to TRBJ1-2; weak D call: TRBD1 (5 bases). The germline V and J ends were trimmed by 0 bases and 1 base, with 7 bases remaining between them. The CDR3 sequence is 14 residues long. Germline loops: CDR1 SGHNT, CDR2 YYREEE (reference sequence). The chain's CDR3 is CASSLDGGNYGYTF. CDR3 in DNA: TGTGCCAGCAGCTTGGATGGGGGTAACTATGGCTACACCTTC.

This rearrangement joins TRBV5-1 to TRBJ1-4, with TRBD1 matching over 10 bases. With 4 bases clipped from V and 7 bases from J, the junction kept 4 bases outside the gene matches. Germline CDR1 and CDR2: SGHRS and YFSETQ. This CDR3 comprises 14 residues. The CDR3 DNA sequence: TGCGCCAGCAGCAAGGGACAGGGGACTGAAAAACTGTTTTTT. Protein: CASSKGQGTEKLFF. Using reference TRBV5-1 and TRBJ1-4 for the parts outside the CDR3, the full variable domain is KAGVTQTPRYLIKTRGQQVTLSCSPISGHRSVSWYQQTPGQGLQFLFEYFSETQRNKGNFPGRFSGRQFSNSRSEMNVSTLELGDSALYLCASSKGQGTEKLFFGSGTQLSVL.